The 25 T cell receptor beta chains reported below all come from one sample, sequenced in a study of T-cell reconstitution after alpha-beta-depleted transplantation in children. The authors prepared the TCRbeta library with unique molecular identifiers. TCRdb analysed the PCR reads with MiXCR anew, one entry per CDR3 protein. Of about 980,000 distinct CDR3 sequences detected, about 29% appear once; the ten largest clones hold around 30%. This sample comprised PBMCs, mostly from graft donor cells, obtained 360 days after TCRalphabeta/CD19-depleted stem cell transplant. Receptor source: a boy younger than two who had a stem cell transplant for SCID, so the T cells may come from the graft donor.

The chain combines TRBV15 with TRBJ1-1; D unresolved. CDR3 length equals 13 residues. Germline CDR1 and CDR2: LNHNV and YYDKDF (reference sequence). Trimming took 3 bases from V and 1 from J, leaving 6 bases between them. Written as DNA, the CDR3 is TGTGCCACCAGCAGTTACAAGAACACTGAAGCTTTCTTT. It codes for CATSSYKNTEAFF.

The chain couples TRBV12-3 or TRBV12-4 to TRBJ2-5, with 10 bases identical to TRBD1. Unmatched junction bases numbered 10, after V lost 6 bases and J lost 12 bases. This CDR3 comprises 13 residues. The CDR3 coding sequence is TGTGCCAGCAGCTTTACCCTCGGGACAGGGGAGTACTTC. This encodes CASSFTLGTGEYF.

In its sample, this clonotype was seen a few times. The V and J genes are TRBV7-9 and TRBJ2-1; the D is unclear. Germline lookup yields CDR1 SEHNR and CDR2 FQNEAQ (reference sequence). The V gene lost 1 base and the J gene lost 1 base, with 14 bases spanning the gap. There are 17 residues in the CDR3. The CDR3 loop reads CASSLEVTRVSYNEQFF. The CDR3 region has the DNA TGTGCCAGCAGCTTAGAGGTGACAAGGGTTTCCTACAATGAGCAGTTCTTC.

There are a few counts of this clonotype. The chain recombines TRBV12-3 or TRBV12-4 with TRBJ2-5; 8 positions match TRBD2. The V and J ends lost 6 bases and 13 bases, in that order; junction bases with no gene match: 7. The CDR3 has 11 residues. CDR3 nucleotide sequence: TGTGCCAGCAGATGGGGACTAGAGACGTACTTC. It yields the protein CASRWGLETYF.

The CDR3 DNA is TGTGCCAGCAGCTTAATACAGGGGGCTGGGACCGGGGAGCTGTTTTTT. This translates into CASSLIQGAGTGELFF. The chain is built from TRBV27 and TRBJ2-2; TRBD1 matches at 9 bases. The trim removed 6 bases at V and 5 bases at J, leaving 10 bases unmatched. Germline CDR1 MNHEY, CDR2 SMNVEV (reference sequence). There are 16 residues in the CDR3.

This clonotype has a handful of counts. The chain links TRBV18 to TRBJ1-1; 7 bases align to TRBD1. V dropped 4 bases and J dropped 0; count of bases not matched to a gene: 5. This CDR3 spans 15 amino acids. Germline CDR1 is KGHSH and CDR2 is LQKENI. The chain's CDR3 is CASSRDSDMNTEAFF. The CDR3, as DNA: TGTGCCAGCTCACGGGACAGCGACATGAACACTGAAGCTTTCTTT.

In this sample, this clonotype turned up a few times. This chain's CDR3 is CASSYRVLGYGYTF. The DNA for the CDR3 is TGCGCCAGCAGCTACAGGGTGCTAGGATATGGCTACACCTTC. This chain joins TRBV4-1 and TRBJ1-2, with D maybe TRBD1 (6 bases). Germline CDR1 and CDR2: MGHRA and YSYEKL. The germline V and J ends were trimmed by 5 bases and 5 bases, with 15 bases remaining between them. This CDR3 is built from 14 residues.

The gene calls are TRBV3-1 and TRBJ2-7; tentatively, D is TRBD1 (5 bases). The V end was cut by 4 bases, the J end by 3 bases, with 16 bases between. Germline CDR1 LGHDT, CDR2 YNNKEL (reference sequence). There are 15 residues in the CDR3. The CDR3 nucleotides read TGTGCCAGCAGCCCCTCTCTGGGTCAGGGCTACGAGCAGTACTTC. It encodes CASSPSLGQGYEQYF.

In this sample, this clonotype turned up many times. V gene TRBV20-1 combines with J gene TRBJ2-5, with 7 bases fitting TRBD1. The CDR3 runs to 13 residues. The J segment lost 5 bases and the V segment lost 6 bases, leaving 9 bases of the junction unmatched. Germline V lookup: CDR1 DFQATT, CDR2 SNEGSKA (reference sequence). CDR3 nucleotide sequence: TGCAGTGCGACCTTAGGGGGCGAGGAGACCCAGTACTTC. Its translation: CSATLGGEETQYF.

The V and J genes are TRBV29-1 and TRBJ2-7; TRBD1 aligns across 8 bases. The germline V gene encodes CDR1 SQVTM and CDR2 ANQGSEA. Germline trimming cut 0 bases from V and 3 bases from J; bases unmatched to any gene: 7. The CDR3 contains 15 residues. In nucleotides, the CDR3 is TGCAGCGTTGAAGATAACCGGGACAGGCACTACGAGCAGTACTTC. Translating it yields CSVEDNRDRHYEQYF.

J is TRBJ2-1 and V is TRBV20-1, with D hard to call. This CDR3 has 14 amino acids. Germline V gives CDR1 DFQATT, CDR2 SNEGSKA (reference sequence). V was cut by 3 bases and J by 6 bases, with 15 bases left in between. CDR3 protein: CSARSVAGSNEQFF. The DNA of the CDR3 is TGCAGTGCTAGGTCGGTAGCCGGAAGCAATGAGCAGTTCTTC.

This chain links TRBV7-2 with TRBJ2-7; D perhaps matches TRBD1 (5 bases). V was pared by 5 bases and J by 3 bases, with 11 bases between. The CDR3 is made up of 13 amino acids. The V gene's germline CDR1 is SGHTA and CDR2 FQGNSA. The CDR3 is CASSAGHSYEQYF. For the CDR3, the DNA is TGTGCCAGCAGCGCCGGACACAGCTACGAGCAGTACTTC.

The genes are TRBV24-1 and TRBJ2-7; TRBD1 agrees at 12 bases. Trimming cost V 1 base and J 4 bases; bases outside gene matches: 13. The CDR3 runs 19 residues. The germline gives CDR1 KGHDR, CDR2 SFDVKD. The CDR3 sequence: CATSDFRPGTGGSLYEQYF. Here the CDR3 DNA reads TGTGCCACCAGTGATTTCCGTCCCGGGACAGGGGGCTCCTTGTACGAGCAGTACTTC.

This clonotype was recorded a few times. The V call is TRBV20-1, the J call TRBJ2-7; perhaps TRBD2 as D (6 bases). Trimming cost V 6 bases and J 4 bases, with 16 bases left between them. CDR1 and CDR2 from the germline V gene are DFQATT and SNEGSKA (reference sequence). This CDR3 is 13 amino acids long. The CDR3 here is CSAPIRGMYEQYF. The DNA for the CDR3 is TGCAGTGCCCCCATCCGCGGGATGTACGAGCAGTACTTC.

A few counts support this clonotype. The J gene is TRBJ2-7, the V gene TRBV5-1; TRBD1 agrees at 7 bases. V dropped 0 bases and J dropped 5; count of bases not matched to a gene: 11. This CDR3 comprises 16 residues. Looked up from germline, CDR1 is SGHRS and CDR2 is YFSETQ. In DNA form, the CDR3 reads TGCGCCAGCAGCTTGGCCCCGACAGGGTGGAGGAACGAGCAGTACTTC. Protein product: CASSLAPTGWRNEQYF. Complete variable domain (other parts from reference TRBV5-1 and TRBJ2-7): KAGVTQTPRYLIKTRGQQVTLSCSPISGHRSVSWYQQTPGQGLQFLFEYFSETQRNKGNFPGRFSGRQFSNSRSEMNVSTLELGDSALYLCASSLAPTGWRNEQYFGPGTRLTVT.

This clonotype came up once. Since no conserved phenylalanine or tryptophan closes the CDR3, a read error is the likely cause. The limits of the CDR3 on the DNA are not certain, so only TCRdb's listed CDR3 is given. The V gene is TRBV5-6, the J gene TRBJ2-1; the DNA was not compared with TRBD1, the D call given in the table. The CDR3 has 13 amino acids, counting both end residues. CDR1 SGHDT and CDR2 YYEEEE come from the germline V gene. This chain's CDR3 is CASSLVGSWGRAI.

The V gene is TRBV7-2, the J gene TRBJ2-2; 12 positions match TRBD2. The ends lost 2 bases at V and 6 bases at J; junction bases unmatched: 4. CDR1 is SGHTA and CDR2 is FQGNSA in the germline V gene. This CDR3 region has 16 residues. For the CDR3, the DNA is TGTGCCAGCAGCTTACTAGCGGGGGGGCCCTCCGGGGAGCTGTTTTTT. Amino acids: CASSLLAGGPSGELFF.

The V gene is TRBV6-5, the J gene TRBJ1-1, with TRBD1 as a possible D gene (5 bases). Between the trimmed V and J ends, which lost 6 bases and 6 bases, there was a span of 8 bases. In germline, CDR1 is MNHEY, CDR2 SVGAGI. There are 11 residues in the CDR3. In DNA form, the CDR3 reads TGTGCCAGCAGGCAGGGCTCTGAAGCTTTCTTT. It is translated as CASRQGSEAFF.

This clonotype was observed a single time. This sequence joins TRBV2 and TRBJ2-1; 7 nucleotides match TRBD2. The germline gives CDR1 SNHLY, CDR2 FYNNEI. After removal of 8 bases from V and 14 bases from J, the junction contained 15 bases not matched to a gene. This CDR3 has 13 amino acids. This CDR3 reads CASAGALGGKKFF. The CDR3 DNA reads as TGTGCCAGCGCCGGAGCGCTGGGGGGGAAAAAGTTCTTC. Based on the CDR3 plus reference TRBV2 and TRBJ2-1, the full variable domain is EPEVTQTPSHQVTQMGQEVILRCVPISNHLYFYWYRQILGQKVEFLVSFYNNEISEKSEIFDDQFSVERPDGSNFTLKIRSTKLEDSAMYFCASAGALGGKKFFGPGTRLTVL.

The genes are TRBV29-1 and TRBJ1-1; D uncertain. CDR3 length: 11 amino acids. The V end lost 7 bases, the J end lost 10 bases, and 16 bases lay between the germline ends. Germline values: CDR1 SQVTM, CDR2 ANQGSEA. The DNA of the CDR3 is TGCAGCGCGAGGACGGTCTTGGGAGCTTTCTTT. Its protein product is CSARTVLGAFF.

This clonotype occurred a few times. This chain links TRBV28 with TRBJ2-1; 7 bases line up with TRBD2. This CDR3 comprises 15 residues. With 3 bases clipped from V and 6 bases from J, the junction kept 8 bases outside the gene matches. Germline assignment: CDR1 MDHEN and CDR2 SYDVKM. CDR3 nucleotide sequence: TGTGCCAGCAGTTTGGAAGCGGGGTTCGCCAATGAGCAGTTCTTC. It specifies CASSLEAGFANEQFF.

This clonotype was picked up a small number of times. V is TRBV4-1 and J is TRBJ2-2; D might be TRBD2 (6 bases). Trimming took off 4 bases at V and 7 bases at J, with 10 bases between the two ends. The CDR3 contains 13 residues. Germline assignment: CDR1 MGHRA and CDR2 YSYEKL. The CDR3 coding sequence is TGCGCCAGCAGCCTAGTGGGAGGCGGGGAGCTGTTTTTT. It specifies CASSLVGGGELFF.

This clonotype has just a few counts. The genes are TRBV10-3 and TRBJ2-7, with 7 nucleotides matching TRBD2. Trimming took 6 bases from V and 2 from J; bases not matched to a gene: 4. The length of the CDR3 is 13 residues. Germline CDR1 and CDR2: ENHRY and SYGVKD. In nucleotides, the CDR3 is TGTGCCATCAGGGGGGGGACCCCCTACGAGCAGTACTTC. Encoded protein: CAIRGGTPYEQYF.

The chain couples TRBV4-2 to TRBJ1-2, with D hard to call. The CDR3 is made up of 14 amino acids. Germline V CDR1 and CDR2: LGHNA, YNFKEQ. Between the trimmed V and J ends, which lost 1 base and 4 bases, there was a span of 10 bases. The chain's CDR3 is CASSQVPTSYGYTF. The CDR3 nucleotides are TGTGCCAGCAGCCAAGTTCCCACGAGCTATGGCTACACCTTC.

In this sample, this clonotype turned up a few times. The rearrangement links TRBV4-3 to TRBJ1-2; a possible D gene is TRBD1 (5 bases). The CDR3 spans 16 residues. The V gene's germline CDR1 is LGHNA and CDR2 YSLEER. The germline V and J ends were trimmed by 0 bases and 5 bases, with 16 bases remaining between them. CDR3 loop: CASSQDRVSIYYGYTF. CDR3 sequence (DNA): TGCGCCAGCAGCCAAGACAGGGTCTCAATATATTATGGCTACACCTTC.